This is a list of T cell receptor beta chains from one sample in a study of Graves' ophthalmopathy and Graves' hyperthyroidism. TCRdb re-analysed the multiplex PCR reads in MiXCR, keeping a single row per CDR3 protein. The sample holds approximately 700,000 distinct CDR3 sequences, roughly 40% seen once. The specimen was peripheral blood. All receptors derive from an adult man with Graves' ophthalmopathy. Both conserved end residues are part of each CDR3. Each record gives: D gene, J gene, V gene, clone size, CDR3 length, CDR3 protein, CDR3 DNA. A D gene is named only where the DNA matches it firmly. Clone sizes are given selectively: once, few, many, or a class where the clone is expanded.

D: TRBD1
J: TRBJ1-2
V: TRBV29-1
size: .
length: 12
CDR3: CSVEDRVEGYTF
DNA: TGCAGCGTTGAGGACAGGGTGGAAGGCTACACCTTC

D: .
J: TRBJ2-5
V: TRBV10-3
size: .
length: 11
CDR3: CASKKGETQYF
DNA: TGTGCCAGCAAAAAAGGAGAGACCCAGTACTTC

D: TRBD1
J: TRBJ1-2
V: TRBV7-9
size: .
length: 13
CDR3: CASSLPGGPGYTF
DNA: TGTGCCAGCAGCTTGCCAGGGGGGCCTGGCTACACCTTC

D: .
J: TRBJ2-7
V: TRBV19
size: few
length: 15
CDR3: CASSITSGLNYEQYF
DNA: TGTGCCAGTAGTATTACATCGGGACTGAACTACGAGCAGTACTTC

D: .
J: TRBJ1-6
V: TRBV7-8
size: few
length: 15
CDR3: CASSVESDGNSPLHF
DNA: TGTGCCAGCAGCGTTGAAAGCGATGGGAATTCACCCCTCCACTTT

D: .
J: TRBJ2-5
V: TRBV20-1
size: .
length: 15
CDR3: CSARDLHKGEETQYF
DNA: TGCAGTGCTAGAGATCTTCATAAGGGGGAAGAGACCCAGTACTTC

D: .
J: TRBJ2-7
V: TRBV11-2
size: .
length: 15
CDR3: CASSLSGLGINEQYF
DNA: TGTGCCAGCAGCTTATCCGGGTTGGGGATCAACGAGCAGTACTTC

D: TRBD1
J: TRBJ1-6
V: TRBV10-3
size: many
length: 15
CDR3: CAISESTGVNSPLHF
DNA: TGTGCCATCAGTGAGTCGACAGGGGTGAATTCACCCCTCCACTTT

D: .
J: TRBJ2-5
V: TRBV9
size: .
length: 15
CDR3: CASSQDEGLGETQYF
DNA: TGTGCCAGCAGCCAAGATGAGGGTCTGGGGGAGACCCAGTACTTC

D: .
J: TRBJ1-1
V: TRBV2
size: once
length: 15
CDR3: CASSRISTMNTEAFF
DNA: TGTGCCAGCAGTCGGATTTCGACCATGAACACTGAAGCTTTCTTT